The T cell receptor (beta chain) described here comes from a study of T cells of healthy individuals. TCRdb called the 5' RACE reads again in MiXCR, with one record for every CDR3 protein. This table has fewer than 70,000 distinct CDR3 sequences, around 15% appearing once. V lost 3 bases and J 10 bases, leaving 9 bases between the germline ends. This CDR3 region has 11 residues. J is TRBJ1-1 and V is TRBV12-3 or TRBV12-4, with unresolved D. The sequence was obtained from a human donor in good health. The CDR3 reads CASSLPSAAFF. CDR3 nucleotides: TGTGCCAGCAGTTTGCCCTCTGCAGCTTTCTTT.